The 20 T cell receptor beta chains below come from one sample, sequenced in a study of regulatory T cells in long-lasting Graves disease. Time point denoted: newly diagnosed GD, antithyroid drugs for less than 3 months. From PBMCs, RNA was extracted and then used to make the TCR library. Assembly of TCR beta libraries relied on iRepertoire HTBI primers together with Arm-PCR of CDR3 regions. MiXCR was run by TCRdb on the multiplex PCR reads, yielding one entry per CDR3 protein. The sample holds a few hundred thousand distinct CDR3 sequences; around 15% are singletons and the top ten take 25% to 30%. These sequences were also reported in another study, on T cells in Graves' hyperthyroidism and ophthalmopathy.

The sequencing here drew on peripheral blood mononuclear cells (PBMCs), taken at new diagnosis, from a patient treated with antithyroid drugs. These receptor sequences come from a man aged 40-49 years with Graves disease.

In its sample, this clonotype was seen a few times. The chain employs TRBV12-3 or TRBV12-4 and TRBJ2-5; D could derive from TRBD1 or TRBD2 (6 bases each). Trimming took 6 bases from V and 5 from J, leaving 22 bases between them. The CDR3 spans 16 residues. The CDR3 bases are TGTGCCAGCAGGCAATTTCTTGGGGGGCGCCGGGAGACCCAGTACTTC. It encodes CASRQFLGGRRETQYF.

This chain links TRBV20-1 with TRBJ2-7, with a possible D match to TRBD1 (5 bases). The CDR3 totals 12 residues. Germline CDR1 is DFQATT and CDR2 is SNEGSKA (reference sequence). The V end lost 3 bases, the J end lost 6 bases, and 12 bases lay between the germline ends. CDR3 bases: TGCAGTGCTAGTTTCAGGGTTCGCGAGCAGTACTTC. It codes for CSASFRVREQYF.

This clonotype was detected many times. The rearrangement joins TRBV20-1 to TRBJ2-3; unclear D gene. The germline CDR1 and CDR2 sequences are DFQATT and SNEGSKA (reference sequence). The V end lost 6 bases, the J end lost 5 bases, and 15 bases lay between the germline ends. This CDR3 is built from 13 residues. The CDR3 protein is CSALTAGLDTQYF. In nucleotides, the CDR3 is TGCAGTGCCCTGACCGCAGGTCTAGATACGCAGTATTTT.

The chain has TRBV20-1 and TRBJ2-1; TRBD2 aligns across 11 bases. The V and J ends lost 0 bases and 2 bases, in that order; junction bases with no gene match: 6. Per the germline V gene, CDR1 is DFQATT and CDR2 is SNEGSKA (reference sequence). This CDR3 has 17 residues. The DNA of the CDR3 is TGCAGTGCTAGAGATCCCACTAGCGGGGGTACCTACAATGAGCAGTTCTTC. Its protein product is CSARDPTSGGTYNEQFF.

This clonotype was seen ten or more times. This chain uses TRBV5-4 with TRBJ1-1, with TRBD1 as a possible D gene (5 bases). Trimming left V 1 base short and J 3 bases short, with 10 bases between. Germline V gives CDR1 SGHNT, CDR2 YYREEE (reference sequence). The CDR3 has 14 residues. DNA of the CDR3: TGTGCCAGCAGCTTGTGGGGGGGGGACACTGAAGCTTTCTTT. The encoded protein is CASSLWGGDTEAFF.

V is TRBV30 and J is TRBJ2-3; D gene uncertain. The V end was cut by 3 bases, the J end by 0 bases, with 16 bases between. This CDR3 is built from 16 residues. The germline V gene has CDR1 GTSNPN and CDR2 SVGIG (reference sequence). The CDR3 loop is CAWSLGNELSTDTQYF. In DNA, the CDR3 is TGTGCCTGGAGCCTTGGGAACGAACTAAGCACAGATACGCAGTATTTT. Together with reference TRBV30 and TRBJ2-3, the CDR3 gives the full variable domain: SQTIHQWPATLVQPVGSPLSLECTVEGTSNPNLYWYRQAAGRGLQLLFYSVGIGQISSEVPQNLSASRPQDRQFILSSKKLLLSDSGFYLCAWSLGNELSTDTQYFGPGTRLTVL.

This clonotype was seen at least ten times. The chain carries TRBV15 and TRBJ1-1; no definite D call. Germline V gives CDR1 LNHNV, CDR2 YYDKDF (reference sequence). Trimming removed 6 bases at V and 1 base at J, with 9 bases between. The CDR3 totals 13 residues. The CDR3 nucleotides read TGTGCCACCAGTTCCCGGGAGAACACTGAAGCTTTCTTT. It specifies CATSSRENTEAFF. Using reference TRBV15 and TRBJ1-1 for the parts outside the CDR3, the full variable domain is DAMVIQNPRYQVTQFGKPVTLSCSQTLNHNVMYWYQQKSSQAPKLLFHYYDKDFNNEADTPDNFQSRRPNTSFCFLDIRSPGLGDTAMYLCATSSRENTEAFFGQGTRLTVV.

The rearrangement uses TRBV12-3 or TRBV12-4 and TRBJ1-3; D call uncertain. V lost 5 bases, J lost 4 bases, and 6 bases lay in between. The CDR3 is made up of 12 amino acids. The CDR3 nucleotides read TGTGCCAGCAGTGCCTGGGGAAACACCATATATTTT. This gives the protein CASSAWGNTIYF.

Ten or more counts support this clonotype. The chain is built from TRBV7-9 and TRBJ2-7; D call uncertain. V was pared by 3 bases and J by 5 bases, with 11 bases between. The CDR3 covers 13 residues. In germline, CDR1 is SEHNR, CDR2 FQNEAQ (reference sequence). In nucleotides, the CDR3 is TGTGCCAGCAGCTTTGGCCTCGAGCACGAGCAGTACTTC. As protein: CASSFGLEHEQYF.

This clonotype was counted at least ten times. CDR3 amino acids: CASSFHRGGDTEAFF. The CDR3 nucleotides are TGTGCCAGCAGTTTTCATAGAGGGGGAGACACTGAAGCTTTCTTT. The genes are TRBV28 and TRBJ1-1; TRBD1 might be the D (6 bases). CDR3 size: 15 residues. CDR1 and CDR2 (germline): MDHEN, SYDVKM. The V gene lost 3 bases and the J gene lost 3 bases, with 14 bases spanning the gap. The full variable domain, with the rest looked up from reference TRBV28 and TRBJ1-1, is DVKVTQSSRYLVKRTGEKVFLECVQDMDHENMFWYRQDPGLGLRLIYFSYDVKMKEKGDIPEGYSVSREKKERFSLILESASTNQTSMYLCASSFHRGGDTEAFFGQGTRLTVV.

This clonotype was seen at least ten times. V gene TRBV28 combines with J gene TRBJ2-7; TRBD1 aligns across 9 bases. The length of the CDR3 is 17 residues. Germline-derived CDR1 and CDR2 are MDHEN and SYDVKM. V dropped 4 bases and J dropped 0; count of bases not matched to a gene: 10. The chain's CDR3 is CASSWFGPTGGSYEQYF. CDR3 DNA sequence: TGTGCCAGCAGTTGGTTTGGCCCGACAGGGGGCTCCTACGAGCAGTACTTC.

V gene TRBV5-1 combines with J gene TRBJ2-1; TRBD2 matches 7 bases. Germline assignment: CDR1 SGHRS and CDR2 YFSETQ. Trimming removed 7 bases from V and 9 bases from J; junction bases left unmatched: 13. The CDR3 is made up of 14 amino acids. The CDR3 DNA reads as TGCGCCAGCCAAGCCGGTCGGGGGGTGGGTGAGCAGTTCTTC. It specifies CASQAGRGVGEQFF.

Ten or more counts support this clonotype. The V gene is TRBV2, the J gene TRBJ2-7; D may be TRBD1 (6 bases). Trimming took off 6 bases at V and 2 bases at J, with 14 bases between the two ends. CDR3 length: 14 amino acids. Germline V lookup: CDR1 SNHLY, CDR2 FYNNEI. The CDR3 region is CASSVLDSPYEQYF. The DNA for the CDR3 is TGTGCCAGCAGCGTCCTGGACAGTCCCTACGAGCAGTACTTC.

This clonotype was seen many times. The chain couples TRBV7-2 to TRBJ1-5; a weak D match, TRBD1 (6 bases). This CDR3 has 15 residues. Trimming shortened V by 4 bases and J by 6 bases, and 16 bases separated the two germline ends. Per the germline V gene, CDR1 is SGHTA and CDR2 is FQGNSA. The CDR3 DNA follows: TGTGCCAGCAGCTGGGGACACGGGAAAATTCAGCCCCAGCATTTT. It codes for CASSWGHGKIQPQHF.

In this sample, this clonotype turned up many times. The genes are TRBV7-2 and TRBJ1-5; maybe TRBD1 (5 bases). This CDR3 contains 12 residues. CDR1 and CDR2 from the germline V gene are SGHTA and FQGNSA. The V and J ends lost 6 bases and 7 bases respectively, with 10 bases between them. The CDR3: CASSLRGQPQHF. DNA of the CDR3: TGTGCCAGCAGTTTAAGGGGCCAGCCCCAGCATTTT.

This clonotype was observed a few times. The chain uses TRBV29-1 and TRBJ2-7; D perhaps matches TRBD1 (6 bases). The germline V and J ends were trimmed by 6 bases and 5 bases, with 14 bases remaining between them. The V gene's germline CDR1 is SQVTM and CDR2 ANQGSEA. The CDR3 is 12 amino acids. The CDR3 nucleotides are TGCAGCGTGGGGGACACCGCCCACGAGCAGTACTTC. Its translation is CSVGDTAHEQYF.

This clonotype was observed at least ten times. V and J are TRBV2 and TRBJ1-3, with D perhaps TRBD1 (5 bases). The CDR3 totals 15 residues. The germline V gene has CDR1 SNHLY and CDR2 FYNNEI. The V gene lost 4 bases and the J gene lost 0 bases, with 10 bases spanning the gap. CDR3 sequence reads: CASSGGTGSGNTIYF. The CDR3 DNA sequence: TGTGCCAGCAGTGGGGGGACGGGCTCTGGAAACACCATATATTTT.

This clonotype was counted at least ten times. The V and J genes are TRBV24-1 and TRBJ2-1, with 10 bases matching TRBD2. This CDR3 comprises 17 residues. V was clipped by 3 bases and J by 5 bases; unmatched bases: 9. Germline-derived CDR1 and CDR2 are KGHDR and SFDVKD. This chain's CDR3 is CATSDPELAGTNNEQFF. CDR3 DNA sequence: TGTGCCACCAGTGATCCGGAACTAGCGGGGACCAACAATGAGCAGTTCTTC.

The J gene is TRBJ2-7, the V gene TRBV10-3; 10 nucleotides match TRBD2. The germline V gene encodes CDR1 ENHRY and CDR2 SYGVKD. This CDR3 is 16 amino acids long. V was clipped by 0 bases and J by 2 bases; unmatched bases: 4. The CDR3 protein is CAISESSGRVPYEQYF. In DNA form, the CDR3 reads TGTGCCATCAGTGAGTCGAGCGGGAGGGTCCCCTACGAGCAGTACTTC.

This clonotype was counted between two and nine times. The rearrangement links TRBV19 to TRBJ2-3; possibly TRBD1 or TRBD2 for D (6 bases each). CDR1 and CDR2 from the germline V gene are LNHDA and SQIVND (reference sequence). Trimming removed 3 bases at V and 0 bases at J, with 10 bases between. The CDR3 totals 15 residues. This CDR3 reads CASSIGGPSTDTQYF. Written as DNA, the CDR3 is TGTGCCAGTAGTATTGGGGGGCCCAGCACAGATACGCAGTATTTT.